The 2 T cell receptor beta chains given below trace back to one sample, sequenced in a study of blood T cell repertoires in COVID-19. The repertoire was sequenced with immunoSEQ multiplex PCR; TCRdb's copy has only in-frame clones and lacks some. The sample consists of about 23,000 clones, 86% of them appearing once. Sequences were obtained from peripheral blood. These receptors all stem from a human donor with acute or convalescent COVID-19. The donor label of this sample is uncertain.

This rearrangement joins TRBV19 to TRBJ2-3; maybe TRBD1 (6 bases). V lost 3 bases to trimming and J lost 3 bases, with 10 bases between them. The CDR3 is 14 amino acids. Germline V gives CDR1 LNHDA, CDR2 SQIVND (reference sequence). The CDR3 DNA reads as TGTGCCAGTAGTATTAGGGGGAGTACAGATACGCAGTATTTT. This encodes CASSIRGSTDTQYF.

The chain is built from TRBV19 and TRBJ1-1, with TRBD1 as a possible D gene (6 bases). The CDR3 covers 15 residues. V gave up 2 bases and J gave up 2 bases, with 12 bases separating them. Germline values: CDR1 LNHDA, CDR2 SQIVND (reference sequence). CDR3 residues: CASSIKRGGNTEAFF. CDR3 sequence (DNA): TGTGCCAGTAGTATAAAGCGAGGGGGTAACACTGAAGCTTTCTTT.